The rows below give T cell receptor beta chains drawn from one sample of a study of CD8 T cells in ankylosing spondylitis. TCRdb recomputed calls from the 5' RACE reads with MiXCR, one row per CDR3 protein. The data show 750,000 to 850,000 distinct CDR3 sequences, with 10% to 15% seen just once and 0.51% held by the top ten. The sample comprised blood, either unsorted or a sorted T cell fraction (not recorded which). The source of these receptors is a male donor with ankylosing spondylitis. The conserved cysteine and the conserved F or W are not part of the CDR3 here.

v_call cdr3_aa
TRBV20-1 SARDLAGGNGWVPFYEQWPY
TRBV4-3 ASSQGSGGTVYGYT
TRBV20-1 SARDLGEAF
TRBV7-2 ASSPTSGRAGELF
TRBV5-1 ASSAGTAMNTGELF
TRBV4-2 ASSQPSGRSDTQY
TRBV11-2 ASSFKTGVPEAF
TRBV20-1 SSLAGTYYGYT
TRBV6-1 ASRTGTSGGIQF
TRBV10-3 AISPTSGSYNEQF
TRBV20-1 SARDRKGQGYGYT
TRBV4-1 ASSQAEAGAPYEQY
TRBV11-2 ASSLYALSTGLNTEAF
TRBV7-2 ASSRSGPWDEQF
TRBV15 ATSRDVFGTGGTEAF
TRBV7-2 ASSAHSGANSNQPQH
TRBV4-2 ASSQAGYEQY
TRBV6-2/TRBV6-3 ASSYSRLAGVSDTQY
TRBV6-4 ASRDTGGNAINIQY
TRBV3-1 ASSQRGGALRDTQY
TRBV5-1 ASSTIGTSVQF
TRBV21-1 ASLRVQKHIGEQY
TRBV7-2 ASSLGLGWTAYEQY
TRBV5-8 ASSLPWTAQETQY
TRBV7-2 ASSLEAGGVSGELF
TRBV5-1 ASRSSGRIRSEQF
TRBV20-1 SANEPFRASYEQY
TRBV20-1 SASGGAGYEQF
TRBV7-9 ASSRTRISSGELF
TRBV15 ATSRDVGRAINTGELF